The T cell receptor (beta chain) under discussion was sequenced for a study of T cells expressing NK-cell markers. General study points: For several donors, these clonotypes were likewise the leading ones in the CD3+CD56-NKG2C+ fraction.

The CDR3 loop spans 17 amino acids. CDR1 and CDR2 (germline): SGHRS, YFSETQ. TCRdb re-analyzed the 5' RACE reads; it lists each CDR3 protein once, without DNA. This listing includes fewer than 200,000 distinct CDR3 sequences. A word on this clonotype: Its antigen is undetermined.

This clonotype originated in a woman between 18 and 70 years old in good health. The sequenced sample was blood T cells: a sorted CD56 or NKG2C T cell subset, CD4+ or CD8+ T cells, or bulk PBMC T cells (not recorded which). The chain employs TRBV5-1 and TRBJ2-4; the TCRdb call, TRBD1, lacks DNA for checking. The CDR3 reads CASSKGDWELAKNIQYF.